Below, 6 T cell receptor beta chains from the same sample are listed, as sequenced in a study of blood T cell repertoires in COVID-19. The repertoire was sequenced with immunoSEQ multiplex PCR; TCRdb's copy has only in-frame clones and lacks some. The sample has 100,000 to 150,000 clones; 65% to 85% are singletons. Specimen: peripheral blood. The receptor set was obtained from a woman aged 80 or over with acute or convalescent COVID-19.

The chain combines TRBV4-3 with TRBJ1-4; D gene ambiguous. Germline assignment: CDR1 LGHNA and CDR2 YSLEER. With 4 bases removed from V and 2 bases from J, the gap between germline ends came to 11 bases. This CDR3 has 15 residues. CDR3 protein: CASSRSGTTNEKLFF. The CDR3 DNA is TGCGCCAGCAGCCGTTCGGGAACTACTAATGAAAAACTGTTTTTT.

This rearrangement joins TRBV7-2 to TRBJ1-1, with D unclear. The CDR3 runs to 13 residues. Trimming left V 5 bases short and J 1 base short, with 8 bases between. Germline CDR1 reads SGHTA; CDR2 reads FQGNSA. The CDR3: CASSRTRNTEAFF. DNA for the CDR3: TGTGCCAGCAGCCGTACAAGGAACACTGAAGCTTTCTTT. The whole variable domain, filled in from reference TRBV7-2 and TRBJ1-1, reads GAGVSQSPSNKVTEKGKDVELRCDPISGHTALYWYRQSLGQGLEFLIYFQGNSAPDKSGLPSDRFSAERTGGSVSTLTIQRTQQEDSAVYLCASSRTRNTEAFFGQGTRLTVV.

The chain has TRBV5-5 and TRBJ2-1; 9 bases match TRBD2. Per the germline V gene, CDR1 is SGHKS and CDR2 is YYEKEE (reference sequence). The CDR3 is 15 amino acids. Trimming removed 0 bases from V and 10 bases from J; junction bases left unmatched: 8. CDR3 sequence: CASSLVTLREGEQFF. The CDR3 DNA follows: TGTGCCAGCAGCTTGGTCACGCTGCGGGAGGGGGAGCAGTTCTTC.

The chain has TRBV19 and TRBJ2-1; 8 positions agree with TRBD2. Per the germline V gene, CDR1 is LNHDA and CDR2 is SQIVND (reference sequence). V dropped 7 bases and J dropped 7; count of bases not matched to a gene: 12. The CDR3 has 15 amino acids. CDR3 protein: CASMEREGRSNEQFF. CDR3 bases: TGTGCCAGTATGGAACGGGAGGGCCGATCGAATGAGCAGTTCTTC.

The chain carries TRBV6-5 and TRBJ1-5; 7 bases align to TRBD1. The CDR3 sequence is 16 residues long. CDR1 and CDR2 (germline): MNHEY, SVGAGI. Trimming took 4 bases from V and 2 from J; bases not matched to a gene: 8. The CDR3 sequence: CASSFSRQGGNQPQHF. For the CDR3, the DNA is TGTGCCAGCAGTTTCTCCCGACAGGGAGGCAATCAGCCCCAGCATTTT.

The rearrangement joins TRBV14 to TRBJ2-3, with D possibly being TRBD2 (6 bases). Deletions cut 4 bases from V and 0 bases from J, with 14 bases between. The CDR3 runs to 16 residues. CDR1 is SGHDN and CDR2 is FVKESK in the germline V gene. The CDR3 DNA reads TGTGCCAGCAGCCTGGCGGGACGCCTGAGCACAGATACGCAGTATTTT. It yields the protein CASSLAGRLSTDTQYF.